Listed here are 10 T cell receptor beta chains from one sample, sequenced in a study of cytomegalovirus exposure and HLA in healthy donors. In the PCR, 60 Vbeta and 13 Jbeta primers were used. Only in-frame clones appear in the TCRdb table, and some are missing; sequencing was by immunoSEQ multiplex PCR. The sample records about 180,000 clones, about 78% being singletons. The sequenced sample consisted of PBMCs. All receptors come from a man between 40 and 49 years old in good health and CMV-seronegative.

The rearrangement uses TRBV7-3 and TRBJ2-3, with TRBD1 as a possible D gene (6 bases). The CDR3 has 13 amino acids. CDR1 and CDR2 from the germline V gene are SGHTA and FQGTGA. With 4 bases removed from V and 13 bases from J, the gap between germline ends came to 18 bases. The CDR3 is CASSSRGTGNKYF. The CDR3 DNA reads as TGTGCCAGCAGCTCTAGGGGGACCGGGAACAAGTATTTT.

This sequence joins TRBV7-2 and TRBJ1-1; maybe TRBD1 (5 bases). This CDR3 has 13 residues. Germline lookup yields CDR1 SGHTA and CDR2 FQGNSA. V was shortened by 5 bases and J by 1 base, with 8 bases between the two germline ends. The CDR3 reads CASSGDRNTEAFF. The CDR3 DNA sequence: TGTGCCAGCAGCGGAGACAGGAACACTGAAGCTTTCTTT. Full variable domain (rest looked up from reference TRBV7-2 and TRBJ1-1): GAGVSQSPSNKVTEKGKDVELRCDPISGHTALYWYRQSLGQGLEFLIYFQGNSAPDKSGLPSDRFSAERTGGSVSTLTIQRTQQEDSAVYLCASSGDRNTEAFFGQGTRLTVV.

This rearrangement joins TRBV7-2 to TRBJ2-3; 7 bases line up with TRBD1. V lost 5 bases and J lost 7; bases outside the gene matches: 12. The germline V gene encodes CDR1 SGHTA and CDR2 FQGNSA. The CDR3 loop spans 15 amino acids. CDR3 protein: CASSRDRAAFNTQYF. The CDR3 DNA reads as TGTGCCAGCAGCCGTGACAGGGCTGCATTTAATACGCAGTATTTT.

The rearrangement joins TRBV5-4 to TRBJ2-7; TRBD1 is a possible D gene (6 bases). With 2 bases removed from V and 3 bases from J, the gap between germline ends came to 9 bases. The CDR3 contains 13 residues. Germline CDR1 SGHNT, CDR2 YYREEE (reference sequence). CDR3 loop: CASSLQGYYEQYF. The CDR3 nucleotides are TGTGCCAGCAGCTTACAGGGCTACTACGAGCAGTACTTC. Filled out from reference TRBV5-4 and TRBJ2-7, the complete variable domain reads ETGVTQSPTHLIKTRGQQVTLRCSSQSGHNTVSWYQQALGQGPQFIFQYYREEENGRGNFPPRFSGLQFPNYSSELNVNALELDDSALYLCASSLQGYYEQYFGPGTRLTVT.

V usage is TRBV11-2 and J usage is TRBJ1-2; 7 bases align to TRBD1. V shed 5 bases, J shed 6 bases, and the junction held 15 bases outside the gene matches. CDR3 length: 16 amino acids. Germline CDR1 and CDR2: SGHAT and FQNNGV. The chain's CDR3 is CASSPLDRPPGHGYTF. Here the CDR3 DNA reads TGTGCCAGCAGCCCGCTGGACAGGCCCCCGGGGCATGGCTACACCTTC. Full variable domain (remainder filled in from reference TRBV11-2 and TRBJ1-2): EAGVAQSPRYKIIEKRQSVAFWCNPISGHATLYWYQQILGQGPKLLIQFQNNGVVDDSQLPKDRFSAERLKGVDSTLKIQPAKLEDSAVYLCASSPLDRPPGHGYTFGSGTRLTVV.

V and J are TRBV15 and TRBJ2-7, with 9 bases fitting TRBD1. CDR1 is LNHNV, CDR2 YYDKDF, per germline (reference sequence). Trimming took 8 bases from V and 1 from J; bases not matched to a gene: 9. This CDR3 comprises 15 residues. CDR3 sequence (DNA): TGTGCCACCGGACCTGGGACAGGGACATCCTACGAGCAGTACTTC. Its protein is CATGPGTGTSYEQYF.

CDR3: CASSLGGGTEQFF. In DNA, the CDR3 is TGTGCCAGCAGCTTAGGTGGGGGGACTGAGCAGTTCTTC. The rearrangement joins TRBV7-3 to TRBJ2-1; D is possibly TRBD2 (6 bases). The CDR3 covers 13 residues. Trimming stripped 2 bases from V and 9 bases from J, with 11 bases between. CDR1 SGHTA and CDR2 FQGTGA come from the germline V gene. The entire variable domain, with the rest obtained from reference TRBV7-3 and TRBJ2-1, is as follows: GAGVSQTPSNKVTEKGKYVELRCDPISGHTALYWYRQSLGQGPEFLIYFQGTGAADDSGLPNDRFFAVRPEGSVSTLKIQRTERGDSAVYLCASSLGGGTEQFFGPGTRLTVL.

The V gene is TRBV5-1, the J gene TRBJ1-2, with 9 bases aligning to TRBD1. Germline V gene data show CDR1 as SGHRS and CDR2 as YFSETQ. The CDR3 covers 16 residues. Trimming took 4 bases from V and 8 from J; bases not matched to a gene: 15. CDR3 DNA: TGCGCCAGCAGCACCGACCCCGGAACAGGGGGCGACGGCTACACCTTC. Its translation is CASSTDPGTGGDGYTF.

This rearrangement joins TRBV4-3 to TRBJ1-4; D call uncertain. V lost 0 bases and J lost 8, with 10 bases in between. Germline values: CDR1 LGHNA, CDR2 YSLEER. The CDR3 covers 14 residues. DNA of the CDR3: TGCGCCAGCAGCCAAGACAGGACGGGGGAAAAACTGTTTTTT. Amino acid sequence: CASSQDRTGEKLFF.

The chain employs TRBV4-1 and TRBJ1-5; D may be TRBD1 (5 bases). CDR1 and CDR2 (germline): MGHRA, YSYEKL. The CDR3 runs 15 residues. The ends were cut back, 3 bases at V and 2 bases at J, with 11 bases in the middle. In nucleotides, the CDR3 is TGCGCCAGCAGCCACAGGGTTGGGGGCAATCAGCCCCAGCATTTT. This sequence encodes CASSHRVGGNQPQHF.